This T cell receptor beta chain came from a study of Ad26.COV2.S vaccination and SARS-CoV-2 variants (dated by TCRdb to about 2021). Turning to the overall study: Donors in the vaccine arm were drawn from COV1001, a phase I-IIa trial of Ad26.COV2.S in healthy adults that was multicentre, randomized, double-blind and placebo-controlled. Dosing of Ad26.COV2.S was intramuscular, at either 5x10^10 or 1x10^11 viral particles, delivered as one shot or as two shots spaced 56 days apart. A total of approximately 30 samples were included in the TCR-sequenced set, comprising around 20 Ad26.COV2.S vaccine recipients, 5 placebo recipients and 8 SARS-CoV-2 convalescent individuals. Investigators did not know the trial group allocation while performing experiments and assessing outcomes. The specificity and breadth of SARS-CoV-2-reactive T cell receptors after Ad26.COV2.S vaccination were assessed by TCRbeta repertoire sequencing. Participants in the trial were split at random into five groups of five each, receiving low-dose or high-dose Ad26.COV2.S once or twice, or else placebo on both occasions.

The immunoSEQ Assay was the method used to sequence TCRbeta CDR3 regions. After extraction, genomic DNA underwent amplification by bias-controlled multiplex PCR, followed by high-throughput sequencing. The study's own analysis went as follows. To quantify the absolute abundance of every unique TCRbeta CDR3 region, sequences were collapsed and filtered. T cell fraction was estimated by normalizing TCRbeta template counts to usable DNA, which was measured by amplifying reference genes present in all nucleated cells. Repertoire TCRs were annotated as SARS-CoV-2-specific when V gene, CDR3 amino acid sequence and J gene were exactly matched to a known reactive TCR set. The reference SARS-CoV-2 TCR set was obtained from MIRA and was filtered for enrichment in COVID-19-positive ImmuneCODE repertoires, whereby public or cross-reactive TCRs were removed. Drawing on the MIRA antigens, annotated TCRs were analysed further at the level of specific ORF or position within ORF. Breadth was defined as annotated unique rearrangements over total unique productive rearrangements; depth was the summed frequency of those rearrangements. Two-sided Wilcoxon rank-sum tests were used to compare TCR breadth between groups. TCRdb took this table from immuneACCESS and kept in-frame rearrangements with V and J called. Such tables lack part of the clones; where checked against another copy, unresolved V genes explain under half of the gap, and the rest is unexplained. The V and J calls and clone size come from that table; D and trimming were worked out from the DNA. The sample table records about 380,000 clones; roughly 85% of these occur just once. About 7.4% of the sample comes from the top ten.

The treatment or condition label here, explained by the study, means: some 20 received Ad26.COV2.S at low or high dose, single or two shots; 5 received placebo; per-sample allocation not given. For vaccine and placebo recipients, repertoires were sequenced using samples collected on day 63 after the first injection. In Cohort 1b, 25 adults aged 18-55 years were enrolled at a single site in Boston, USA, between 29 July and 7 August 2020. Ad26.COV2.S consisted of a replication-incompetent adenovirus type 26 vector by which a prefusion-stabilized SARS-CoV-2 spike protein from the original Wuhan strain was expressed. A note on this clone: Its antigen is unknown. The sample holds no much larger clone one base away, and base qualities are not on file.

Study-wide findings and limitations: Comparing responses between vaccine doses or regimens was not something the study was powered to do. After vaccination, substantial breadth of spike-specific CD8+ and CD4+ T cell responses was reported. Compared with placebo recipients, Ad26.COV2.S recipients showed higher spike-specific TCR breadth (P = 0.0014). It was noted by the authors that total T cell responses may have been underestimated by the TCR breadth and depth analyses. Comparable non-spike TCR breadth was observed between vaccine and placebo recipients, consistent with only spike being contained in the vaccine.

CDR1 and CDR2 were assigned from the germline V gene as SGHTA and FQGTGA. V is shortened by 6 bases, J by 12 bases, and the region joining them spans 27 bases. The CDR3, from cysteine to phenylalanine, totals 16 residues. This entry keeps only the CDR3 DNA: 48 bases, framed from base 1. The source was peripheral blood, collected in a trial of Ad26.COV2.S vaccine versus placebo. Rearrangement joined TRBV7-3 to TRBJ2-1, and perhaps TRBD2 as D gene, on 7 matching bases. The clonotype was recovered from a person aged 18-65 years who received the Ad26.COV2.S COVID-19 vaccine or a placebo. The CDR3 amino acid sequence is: CASRVTGLDTTMAQFF. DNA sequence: TGTGCCAGCAGGGTGACAGGACTAGACACCACAATGGCGCAGTTCTTC.